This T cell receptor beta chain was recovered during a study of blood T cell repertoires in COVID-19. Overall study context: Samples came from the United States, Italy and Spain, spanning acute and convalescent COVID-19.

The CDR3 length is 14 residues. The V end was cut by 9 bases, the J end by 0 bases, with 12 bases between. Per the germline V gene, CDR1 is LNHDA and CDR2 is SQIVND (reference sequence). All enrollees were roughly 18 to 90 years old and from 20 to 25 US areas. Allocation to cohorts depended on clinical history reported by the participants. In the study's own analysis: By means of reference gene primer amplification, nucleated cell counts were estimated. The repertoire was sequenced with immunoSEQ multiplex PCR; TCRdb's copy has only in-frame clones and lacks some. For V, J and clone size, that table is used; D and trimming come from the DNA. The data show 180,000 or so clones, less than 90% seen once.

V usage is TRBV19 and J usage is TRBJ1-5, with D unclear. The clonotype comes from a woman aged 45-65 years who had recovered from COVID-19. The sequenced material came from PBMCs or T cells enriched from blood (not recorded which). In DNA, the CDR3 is TGTGCCAGCCAACAAGAAAATAGCAATCAGCCCCAGCATTTT. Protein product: CASQQENSNQPQHF.